What follows are 7 T cell receptor beta chains derived from one specimen sequenced in a study of post-analysis software for immune sequencing data. These receptors have no known antigen. TCR beta cDNA libraries had unique molecular identifiers. Using its own MiXCR run on the PCR reads, TCRdb lists one record per CDR3 protein. Of about 200,000 distinct CDR3 sequences in the sample, over 25% were seen once. Study-wide results and caveats: Relative to controls, patients had several TRBV segments at higher frequency, with TRBV5-6, TRBV5-1 and TRBV20-1 among these.

What was sequenced was blood. All receptors derive from a girl aged 2 to 17 with multiple sclerosis.

As regards this clonotype: A much more abundant neighbour one base away suggests this may be a read error. The CDR3 nucleotides are TGCGCCAGCAGGGGACTAGCGGGAGGTTATCAAGAGACCCGGTACTTC. This sequence encodes CASRGLAGGYQETRYF. The chain recombines TRBV10-2 with TRBJ2-5; 15 bases line up with TRBD2. This CDR3 is built from 16 residues. Germline CDR1 WSHSY, CDR2 SAAADI.

This clonotype occurred once. V usage is TRBV4-1 and J usage is TRBJ1-1, with TRBD1 matching over 9 bases. With V trimmed by 5 bases and J by 3 bases, 22 bases remained unmatched. Germline CDR1 and CDR2: MGHRA and YSYEKL. The CDR3 has 20 amino acids. Here the CDR3 reads CASSKRALGTGWDLDTEAFF. The CDR3 DNA is TGCGCCAGCAGCAAAAGAGCCCTAGGGACAGGGTGGGATTTGGACACTGAAGCTTTCTTT.

J is TRBJ2-2 and V is TRBV28; D call uncertain. Between the trimmed V and J ends, which lost 0 bases and 4 bases, there was a span of 6 bases. CDR1 and CDR2 from the germline V gene are MDHEN and SYDVKM. The CDR3 totals 14 residues. In nucleotides, the CDR3 is TGTGCCAGCAGTTTATGGGTTGGCACCGGGGAGCTGTTTTTT. The encoded protein is CASSLWVGTGELFF.

As regards this clonotype: One end of the junction fails to match germline, which may point to a read error. The chain couples TRBV5-1 to TRBJ2-7; 7 nucleotides align to TRBD2. The V gene's germline CDR1 is SGHRS and CDR2 YFSETQ. The CDR3 length is 16 residues. Written as DNA, the CDR3 is TGCGCCAGCAGCTTGGCCTCGGCGGGAGCTTCCTACGAGCGGTACTTC. The encoded protein is CASSLASAGASYERYF.

The chain employs TRBV15 and TRBJ2-5; 7 bases are shared with TRBD2. The better agreement between TRBJ2-7 and the DNA end casts doubt on the J call. The CDR3 runs to 17 residues. Germline V gene data show CDR1 as LNHNV and CDR2 as YYDKDF (reference sequence). This CDR3 reads CATSRAGGTEPCYEQYF. For the CDR3, the DNA is TGTGCCACCAGCAGAGCGGGGGGAACGGAACCTTGTTACGAGCAGTACTTC.

Note on this clonotype: A clone one base away is much larger, so this may be a read error. Here the CDR3 DNA reads TGCAGCGGCGGGGGACAATTAGGAGAGACCCAGTACTTC. As protein: CSGGGQLGETQYF. The chain joins TRBV29-1 to TRBJ2-5, with D tentatively TRBD2 (7 bases). The germline V and J ends were trimmed by 7 bases and 4 bases, with 16 bases remaining between them. The length of the CDR3 is 13 residues. The germline V gene encodes CDR1 SQVTM and CDR2 ANQGSEA.

The J gene is TRBJ1-2, the V gene TRBV12-3 or TRBV12-4; D might be TRBD1 (5 bases). Trimming left V 1 base short and J 7 bases short, with 13 bases between. CDR3 length equals 14 residues. CDR3 sequence: CASSLVLRGLGYTF. The CDR3 DNA is TGTGCCAGCAGTTTAGTCTTAAGGGGTCTTGGCTACACCTTC.